These T cell receptor beta chains were read from a single sample in a study of T cell responses to AZD1222 COVID-19 vaccine. Only in-frame clones appear in the TCRdb table, and some are missing; sequencing was by immunoSEQ multiplex PCR. The sample has approximately 90,000 clones; about 88% are singletons. The source was peripheral blood, collected on day 0 of AZD1222 vaccination. The receptors shown here come from an adult in good health. Both conserved end residues are part of each CDR3. The D gene is left open where the match is weak. The size field is filled for only some rows; it gives once, few, many or a size class.

V gene: TRBV11-2; D gene: .; clone size: few; CDR3 length: 14; J gene: TRBJ1-3; CDR3 DNA: TGTGCCAGCAGCCCCCTGCTGGCTGGAAACACCATATATTTT; CDR3 protein: CASSPLLAGNTIYF
V gene: TRBV11-2; D gene: .; clone size: .; CDR3 length: 14; J gene: TRBJ2-7; CDR3 DNA: TGTGCCAGCAGCTCTAACCCCGGGGACGGCGAGCAGTACTTC; CDR3 protein: CASSSNPGDGEQYF
V gene: TRBV7-9; D gene: TRBD1; clone size: .; CDR3 length: 14; J gene: TRBJ2-7; CDR3 DNA: TGTGCCAGCAGGTCCGGGACAGGTCTCTACGAGCAGTACTTC; CDR3 protein: CASRSGTGLYEQYF
V gene: TRBV29-1; D gene: .; clone size: .; CDR3 length: 15; J gene: TRBJ1-5; CDR3 DNA: TGCAGCGTTTCGGGGGTAGGTGGGAGCAATCAGCCCCAGCATTTT; CDR3 protein: CSVSGVGGSNQPQHF
V gene: TRBV4-3; D gene: .; clone size: .; CDR3 length: 16; J gene: TRBJ1-5; CDR3 DNA: TGCGCCAGCAGCCAAGAAGGGTATCGGGGGAATCAGCCCCAGCATTTT; CDR3 protein: CASSQEGYRGNQPQHF
V gene: TRBV9; D gene: TRBD2; clone size: .; CDR3 length: 15; J gene: TRBJ2-7; CDR3 DNA: TGTGCCAGCAGCTCGGGACTAGCAGAACAATACGAGCAGTACTTC; CDR3 protein: CASSSGLAEQYEQYF
V gene: TRBV9; D gene: .; clone size: .; CDR3 length: 11; J gene: TRBJ1-2; CDR3 DNA: TGTGCCAGCAGCGCCGTCTATGGCTACACCTTC; CDR3 protein: CASSAVYGYTF
V gene: TRBV5-4; D gene: TRBD1; clone size: .; CDR3 length: 12; J gene: TRBJ1-1; CDR3 DNA: TGTGCCAGCAGCACGACAGGGGAGGAAGCTTTCTTT; CDR3 protein: CASSTTGEEAFF
V gene: TRBV21-1; D gene: .; clone size: once; CDR3 length: 16; J gene: TRBJ1-1; CDR3 DNA: TGTGCCAGCAGCAAAGTCGTTGGCGGTTTGAACACTGAAGCTTTCTTT; CDR3 protein: CASSKVVGGLNTEAFF
V gene: TRBV5-1; D gene: .; clone size: .; CDR3 length: 19; J gene: TRBJ2-3; CDR3 DNA: TGCGCCAGCAGCTTGGCCGTTAGTACGGCCGATACTAGCACAGATACGCAGTATTTT; CDR3 protein: CASSLAVSTADTSTDTQYF
V gene: TRBV2; D gene: .; clone size: .; CDR3 length: 17; J gene: TRBJ1-4; CDR3 DNA: TGTGCCAGCAGTGAAGCAGAGGAGAATGGGAGGAATGAAAAACTGTTTTTT; CDR3 protein: CASSEAEENGRNEKLFF
V gene: TRBV10-3; D gene: .; clone size: .; CDR3 length: 14; J gene: TRBJ2-7; CDR3 DNA: TGTGCCATCAGTGAGTCGACCAGGGGAGGCGAGCAGTACTTC; CDR3 protein: CAISESTRGGEQYF
V gene: TRBV30; D gene: .; clone size: .; CDR3 length: 14; J gene: TRBJ2-3; CDR3 DNA: TGTGCCTGGAGCGACTGGGGACGGGGAGATACGCAGTATTTT; CDR3 protein: CAWSDWGRGDTQYF
V gene: TRBV12-3/TRBV12-4; D gene: .; clone size: .; CDR3 length: 13; J gene: TRBJ1-1; CDR3 DNA: TGTGCCAGCAGTTTCCTCGAACCACTGGGAGCTTTCTTT; CDR3 protein: CASSFLEPLGAFF
V gene: TRBV6-5; D gene: .; clone size: .; CDR3 length: 13; J gene: TRBJ1-1; CDR3 DNA: TGTGCCAGCAGCTCTGACTGGAACACTGAAGCTTTCTTT; CDR3 protein: CASSSDWNTEAFF
V gene: TRBV30; D gene: TRBD2; clone size: .; CDR3 length: 13; J gene: TRBJ2-5; CDR3 DNA: TGTGCCTGGACGGGAGGAGCTGAGGAGACCCAGTACTTC; CDR3 protein: CAWTGGAEETQYF
V gene: TRBV30; D gene: .; clone size: .; CDR3 length: 12; J gene: TRBJ1-6; CDR3 DNA: TGTGCCTGGAGTTTGAGATCTTCACCCCTCCACTTT; CDR3 protein: CAWSLRSSPLHF
V gene: TRBV9; D gene: .; clone size: few; CDR3 length: 14; J gene: TRBJ1-4; CDR3 DNA: TGTGCCAGCAGCGTCGGCGGGAGCAATGAAAAACTGTTTTTT; CDR3 protein: CASSVGGSNEKLFF
V gene: TRBV27; D gene: .; clone size: .; CDR3 length: 14; J gene: TRBJ1-2; CDR3 DNA: TGTGCCAGCAGTCCCAACCGGGCCCACTATGGCTACACCTTC; CDR3 protein: CASSPNRAHYGYTF
V gene: TRBV24-1; D gene: .; clone size: .; CDR3 length: 13; J gene: TRBJ2-1; CDR3 DNA: TGTGCCACCAGTGGATTCCGGGACCCAGGACAGTTCTTC; CDR3 protein: CATSGFRDPGQFF
V gene: TRBV6-2/TRBV6-3; D gene: .; clone size: .; CDR3 length: 13; J gene: TRBJ1-5; CDR3 DNA: TGTGCCAGCAGTCAACGGGAGCCGCGGCCCCAGCATTTT; CDR3 protein: CASSQREPRPQHF
V gene: TRBV5-4; D gene: .; clone size: .; CDR3 length: 12; J gene: TRBJ2-7; CDR3 DNA: TGTGCCAGCAGCCGGGGCCCCTACGAGCAGTACTTC; CDR3 protein: CASSRGPYEQYF
V gene: TRBV24-1; D gene: .; clone size: .; CDR3 length: 13; J gene: TRBJ1-1; CDR3 DNA: TGTGCCACCTCCATCGGAGGAGACACTGAAGCTTTCTTT; CDR3 protein: CATSIGGDTEAFF
V gene: TRBV3-1/TRBV3-2; D gene: .; clone size: .; CDR3 length: 13; J gene: TRBJ1-4; CDR3 DNA: TGTGCCAGCAGCTCGAGGGGTAATGAAAAACTGTTTTTT; CDR3 protein: CASSSRGNEKLFF
V gene: TRBV9; D gene: .; clone size: .; CDR3 length: 13; J gene: TRBJ1-2; CDR3 DNA: TGTGCCAGCAAAGGGGTGACTAACTATGGCTACACCTTC; CDR3 protein: CASKGVTNYGYTF
V gene: TRBV29-1; D gene: .; clone size: few; CDR3 length: 14; J gene: TRBJ1-1; CDR3 DNA: TGCAGCGTTGGTGGGGGGCGCCTTCAAACTGAAGCTTTCTTT; CDR3 protein: CSVGGGRLQTEAFF
V gene: TRBV4-1; D gene: .; clone size: few; CDR3 length: 14; J gene: TRBJ1-2; CDR3 DNA: TGCGCCAGCAGCCAAGGGAGGGTGGGGTATGGCTACACCTTC; CDR3 protein: CASSQGRVGYGYTF
V gene: TRBV19; D gene: TRBD2; clone size: once; CDR3 length: 14; J gene: TRBJ2-1; CDR3 DNA: TGTGCCAGCGCCAGCAGCGGGGGGGACAATGAGCAGTTCTTC; CDR3 protein: CASASSGGDNEQFF
V gene: TRBV5-1; D gene: TRBD1; clone size: .; CDR3 length: 15; J gene: TRBJ2-2; CDR3 DNA: TGCGCCAGCAGCTCTGGGACAGGGGAGACCGGGGAGCTGTTTTTT; CDR3 protein: CASSSGTGETGELFF
V gene: TRBV5-4; D gene: TRBD2; clone size: .; CDR3 length: 15; J gene: TRBJ2-4; CDR3 DNA: TGTGCCAGCAGCTCAGCGGGGGGGCGGTCAAACATTCAGTACTTC; CDR3 protein: CASSSAGGRSNIQYF
V gene: TRBV4-2; D gene: .; clone size: .; CDR3 length: 14; J gene: TRBJ1-3; CDR3 DNA: TGTGCCAGCAGCCAAGGCGCAGATGGAAACACCATATATTTT; CDR3 protein: CASSQGADGNTIYF
V gene: TRBV10-3; D gene: .; clone size: .; CDR3 length: 20; J gene: TRBJ1-2; CDR3 DNA: TGTGCCATCAGTGAGTCAAGGGGTATGGGCTTCGGCTACTCCAAATGGGGCTACACCTTC; CDR3 protein: CAISESRGMGFGYSKWGYTF
V gene: TRBV11-2; D gene: TRBD1; clone size: .; CDR3 length: 14; J gene: TRBJ1-5; CDR3 DNA: TGTGCCAGCAGCTCGGACAGGGTCGGTCAGCCCCAGCATTTT; CDR3 protein: CASSSDRVGQPQHF
V gene: TRBV12-2; D gene: .; clone size: few; CDR3 length: 12; J gene: TRBJ1-5; CDR3 DNA: TGTGGAGGGGGCCGTGGCGGTCAGCCCCAGCATTTT; CDR3 protein: CGGGRGGQPQHF
V gene: TRBV11-2; D gene: .; clone size: .; CDR3 length: 12; J gene: TRBJ2-7; CDR3 DNA: TGTGCCAGCAGCTTTGTCCTCTACGAGCAGTACTTC; CDR3 protein: CASSFVLYEQYF
V gene: TRBV4-1; D gene: .; clone size: once; CDR3 length: 13; J gene: TRBJ1-5; CDR3 DNA: TGCGCCAGCAGCCAAGCGGAGAGGCAGCCCCAGCATTTT; CDR3 protein: CASSQAERQPQHF
V gene: TRBV12-3/TRBV12-4; D gene: .; clone size: .; CDR3 length: 13; J gene: TRBJ2-2; CDR3 DNA: TGTGCCAGCAGTCTCCTACGAACCGGGGAGCTGTTTTTT; CDR3 protein: CASSLLRTGELFF
V gene: TRBV7-9; D gene: .; clone size: once; CDR3 length: 14; J gene: TRBJ2-1; CDR3 DNA: TGTGCCAGCAGCCCTACCGGGCCCTACAATGAGCAGTTCTTC; CDR3 protein: CASSPTGPYNEQFF
V gene: TRBV5-4; D gene: TRBD1; clone size: .; CDR3 length: 14; J gene: TRBJ1-2; CDR3 DNA: TGTGCCAGCACCAAACAACAGGGGACCTATGGCTACACCTTC; CDR3 protein: CASTKQQGTYGYTF
V gene: TRBV4-1; D gene: TRBD1; clone size: .; CDR3 length: 17; J gene: TRBJ2-5; CDR3 DNA: TGCGCCAGCAGCCGGGGACAGGGGGCGCAGGTGGCAGAGACCCAGTACTTC; CDR3 protein: CASSRGQGAQVAETQYF
V gene: TRBV5-5; D gene: TRBD1; clone size: .; CDR3 length: 15; J gene: TRBJ2-7; CDR3 DNA: TGTGCCAGCAGCCGCCGGGACAGGATCTCCTACGAGCAGTACTTC; CDR3 protein: CASSRRDRISYEQYF
V gene: TRBV3-1/TRBV3-2; D gene: TRBD1; clone size: .; CDR3 length: 16; J gene: TRBJ2-5; CDR3 DNA: TGTGCCAGCAGCGAGCCGGGACAGGGGGTTCAAGAGACCCAGTACTTC; CDR3 protein: CASSEPGQGVQETQYF